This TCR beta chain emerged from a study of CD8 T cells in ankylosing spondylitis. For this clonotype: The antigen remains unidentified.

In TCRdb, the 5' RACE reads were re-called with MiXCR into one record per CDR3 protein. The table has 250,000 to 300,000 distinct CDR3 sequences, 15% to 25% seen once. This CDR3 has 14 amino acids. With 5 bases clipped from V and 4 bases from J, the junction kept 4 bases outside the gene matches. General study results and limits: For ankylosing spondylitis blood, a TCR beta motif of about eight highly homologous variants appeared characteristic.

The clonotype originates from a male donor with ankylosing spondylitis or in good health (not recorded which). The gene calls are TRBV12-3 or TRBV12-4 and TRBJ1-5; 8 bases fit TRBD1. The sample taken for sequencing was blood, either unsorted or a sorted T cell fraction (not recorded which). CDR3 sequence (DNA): TGTGCCAGCAGTCCCGGGGACAGGAATCAGCCCCAGCATTTT. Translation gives CASSPGDRNQPQHF.